The T cell receptor (beta chain) described here comes from a study of blood T cell repertoires in COVID-19. The germline gives CDR1 SGHRS, CDR2 YFSETQ. The CDR3 loop spans 15 amino acids. The V gene lost 3 bases and the J gene lost 5 bases, with 14 bases spanning the gap. Original processing notes: Estimation of nucleated cell counts relied on the amplification of reference gene primers. Libraries were prepared by immunoSEQ multiplex PCR; TCRdb keeps only in-frame clonotypes and omits some of them. V, J and clone size are those of that table, while D and trimming were read from the DNA. Of around 100,000 clones listed, roughly 85% are singletons.

This TCR was sampled from a man in his forties or fifties with acute or convalescent COVID-19. The chain recombines TRBV5-1 with TRBJ1-4; D might be TRBD1 (6 bases). The sample taken for sequencing was peripheral blood. CDR3 amino acids: CASSSEQGLNEKLFF. CDR3 DNA sequence: TGCGCCAGCAGCTCGGAACAGGGACTAAATGAAAAACTGTTTTTT. Filled out from reference TRBV5-1 and TRBJ1-4, the complete variable domain reads KAGVTQTPRYLIKTRGQQVTLSCSPISGHRSVSWYQQTPGQGLQFLFEYFSETQRNKGNFPGRFSGRQFSNSRSEMNVSTLELGDSALYLCASSSEQGLNEKLFFGSGTQLSVL.